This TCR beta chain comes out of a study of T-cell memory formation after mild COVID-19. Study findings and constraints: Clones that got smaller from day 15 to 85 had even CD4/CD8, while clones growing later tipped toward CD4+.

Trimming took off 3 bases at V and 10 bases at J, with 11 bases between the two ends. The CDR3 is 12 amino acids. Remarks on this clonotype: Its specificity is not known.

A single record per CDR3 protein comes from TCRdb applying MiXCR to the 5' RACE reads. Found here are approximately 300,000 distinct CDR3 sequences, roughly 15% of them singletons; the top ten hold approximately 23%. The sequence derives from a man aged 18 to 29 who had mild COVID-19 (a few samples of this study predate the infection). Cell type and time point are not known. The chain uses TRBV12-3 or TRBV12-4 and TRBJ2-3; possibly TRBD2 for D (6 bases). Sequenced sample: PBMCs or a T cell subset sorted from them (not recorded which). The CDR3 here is CASSLSGEAQYF. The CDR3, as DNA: TGTGCCAGCAGTTTGAGTGGGGAGGCGCAGTATTTT.